This T cell receptor beta chain came from a study of control samples from healthy donors and cancer patients. The table came from immunoSEQ multiplex PCR; TCRdb's copy has only in-frame clones and leaves some out. The sample yields 150,000 to 200,000 clones, approximately 90% seen once. The CDR3 consists of 11 residues. Germline assignment: CDR1 SNHLY and CDR2 FYNNEI. The germline V and J ends were trimmed by 8 bases and 9 bases, with 13 bases remaining between them. This chain connects TRBV2 to TRBJ1-1; D may be TRBD1 (5 bases). The sequencing sample was made of blood. The sequence was obtained from a man younger than 40 in good health. The CDR3 loop is CASVETVQAFF. For the CDR3, the DNA is TGTGCCAGCGTGGAGACAGTGCAAGCTTTCTTT.